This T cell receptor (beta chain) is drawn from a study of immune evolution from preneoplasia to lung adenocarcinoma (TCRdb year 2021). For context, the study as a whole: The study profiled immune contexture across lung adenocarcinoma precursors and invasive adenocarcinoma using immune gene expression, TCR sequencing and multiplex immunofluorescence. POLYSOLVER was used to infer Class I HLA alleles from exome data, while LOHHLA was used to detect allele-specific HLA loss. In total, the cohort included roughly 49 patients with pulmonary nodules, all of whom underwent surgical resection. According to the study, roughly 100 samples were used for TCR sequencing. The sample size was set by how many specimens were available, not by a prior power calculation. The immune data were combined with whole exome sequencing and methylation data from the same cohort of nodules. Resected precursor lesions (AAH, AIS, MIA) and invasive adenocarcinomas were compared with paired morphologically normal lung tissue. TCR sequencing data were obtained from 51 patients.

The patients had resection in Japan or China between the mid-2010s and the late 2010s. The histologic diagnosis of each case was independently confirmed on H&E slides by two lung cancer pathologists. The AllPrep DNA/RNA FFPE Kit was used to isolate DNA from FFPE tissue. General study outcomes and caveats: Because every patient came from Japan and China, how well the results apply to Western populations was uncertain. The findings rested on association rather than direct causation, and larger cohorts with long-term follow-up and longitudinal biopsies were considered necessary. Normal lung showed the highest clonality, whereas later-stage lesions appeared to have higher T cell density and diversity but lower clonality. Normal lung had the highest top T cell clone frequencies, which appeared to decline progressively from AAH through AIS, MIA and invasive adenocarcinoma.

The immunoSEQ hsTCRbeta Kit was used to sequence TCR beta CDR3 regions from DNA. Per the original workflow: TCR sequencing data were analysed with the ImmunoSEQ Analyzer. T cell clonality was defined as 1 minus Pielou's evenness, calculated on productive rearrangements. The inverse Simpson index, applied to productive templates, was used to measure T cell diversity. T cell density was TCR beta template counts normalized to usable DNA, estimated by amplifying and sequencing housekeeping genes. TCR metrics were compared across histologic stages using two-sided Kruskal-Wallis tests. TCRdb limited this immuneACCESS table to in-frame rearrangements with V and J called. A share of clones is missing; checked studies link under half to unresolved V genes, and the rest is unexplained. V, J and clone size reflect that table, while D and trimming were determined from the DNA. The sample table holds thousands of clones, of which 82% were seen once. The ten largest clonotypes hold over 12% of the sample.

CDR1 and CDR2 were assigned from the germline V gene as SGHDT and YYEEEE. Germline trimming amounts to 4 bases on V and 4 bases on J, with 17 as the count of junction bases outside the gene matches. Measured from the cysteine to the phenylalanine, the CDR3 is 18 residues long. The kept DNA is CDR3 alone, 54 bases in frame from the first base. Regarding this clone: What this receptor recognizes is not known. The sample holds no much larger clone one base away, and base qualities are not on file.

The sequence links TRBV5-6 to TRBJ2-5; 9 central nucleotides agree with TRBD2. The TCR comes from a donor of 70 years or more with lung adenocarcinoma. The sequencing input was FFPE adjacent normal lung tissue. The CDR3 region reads CASSGAGLLAGRGETQYF. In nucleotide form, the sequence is TGTGCCAGCAGCGGAGCCGGCTTGCTAGCGGGGAGGGGAGAGACCCAGTACTTC.